This T cell receptor beta chain was documented in a study of PD-1 blockade in classical Hodgkin lymphoma. Each patient relapsed following autologous stem cell transplantation, and prior brentuximab vedotin exposure differed. Study-level points and caveats: Newly diagnosed and completely responding patients shared comparable baseline diversity. The authors excluded patients who started nivolumab under 1 year after ASCT. Reported findings placed baseline TCR diversity lower in newly diagnosed patients (compared with healthy donors). Prior therapy or disease activity may underlie the repertoire differences, whose causes remain undefined.

Using immunoSEQ multiplex PCR, the repertoire was profiled, and TCRdb retains in-frame clones only, with some absent. The profile covers roughly 62,000 clones, with around 88% appearing a single time and about an eighth taken by the ten largest. In regard to this clone: Antigen: not known.

Deletions cut 5 bases from V and 3 bases from J, with 11 bases between. The CDR3 runs to 14 residues. The V gene's germline CDR1 is LNHDA and CDR2 SQIVND (reference sequence). V gene TRBV19 combines with J gene TRBJ1-5; D is unresolved. The TCR comes from a human donor with classical Hodgkin lymphoma. The input for sequencing was peripheral blood mononuclear cells (PBMCs), taken at baseline. This chain's CDR3 is CASSRLGDNQPQHF. For the CDR3, the DNA is TGTGCCAGTAGTCGATTGGGCGACAATCAGCCCCAGCATTTT.